A single sample is the source of the 24 T cell receptor beta chains below, sequenced in a study of TIL therapy for anti-PD-1-resistant metastatic lung cancer. The libraries were made with immunoSEQ v3. The assay was immunoSEQ multiplex PCR, and TCRdb's table has in-frame clones only and misses some. The repertoire holds 20,000 to 25,000 clones, with 70% to 80% as singletons. Documented time point: pre-treatment sample, taken before nivolumab and TIL therapy. The starting material was blood, obtained at baseline. These receptors originate from a person aged 25 to 79 with non-small cell lung cancer.

The chain uses TRBV14 and TRBJ1-2; tentative D call: TRBD1 (5 bases). The CDR3 consists of 14 residues. Germline-derived CDR1 and CDR2 are SGHDN and FVKESK. Between the trimmed V and J ends, which lost 4 bases and 6 bases, there was a span of 15 bases. The CDR3 nucleotides are TGTGCCAGCAGCCGGACGGTGCGGGGGAATGGCTACACCTTC. Translation: CASSRTVRGNGYTF.

This clone was found a few times. V is TRBV6-5 and J is TRBJ2-1; either TRBD1 or TRBD2 may supply D (6 bases each). Germline loops: CDR1 MNHEY, CDR2 SVGAGI. V was clipped by 8 bases and J by 0 bases, with 11 bases between them. This CDR3 has 14 residues. The DNA for the CDR3 is TGTGCCAGCTGGAGGGGGAGCTCCTACAATGAGCAGTTCTTC. The encoded protein is CASWRGSSYNEQFF.

CDR3 residues: CASSQSKDGGGVNYNEQFF. CDR3 DNA: TGCGCCAGCAGTCAATCCAAGGATGGGGGCGGGGTTAACTACAATGAGCAGTTCTTC. The chain has TRBV23-1 and TRBJ2-1; D may be TRBD1 or TRBD2 (6 bases each). TRBV23-1 is an open reading frame, and its role is uncertain. V lost 0 bases to trimming and J lost 3 bases, with 21 bases between them. The CDR3 runs to 19 residues.

In this sample, this clone turned up a few times. This chain uses TRBV30 with TRBJ2-7; D is tentatively TRBD1 or TRBD2 (5 bases each). Germline CDR1 is GTSNPN and CDR2 is SVGIG (reference sequence). Trimming took off 0 bases at V and 7 bases at J, with 19 bases between the two ends. The CDR3 has 15 residues. CDR3 loop: CAWSVALGTLEEQYF. DNA of the CDR3: TGTGCCTGGAGTGTAGCTCTGGGGACGCTCGAAGAGCAGTACTTC. Full variable domain (missing parts from reference TRBV30 and TRBJ2-7): SQTIHQWPATLVQPVGSPLSLECTVEGTSNPNLYWYRQAAGRGLQLLFYSVGIGQISSEVPQNLSASRPQDRQFILSSKKLLLSDSGFYLCAWSVALGTLEEQYFGPGTRLTVT.

The chain is built from TRBV12-5 and TRBJ1-4; maybe TRBD1 (5 bases). Trimming cost V 0 bases and J 4 bases, with 15 bases left between them. The CDR3 runs 17 residues. From germline, CDR1 is LGHNT and CDR2 FRNRAP. The CDR3 DNA reads as TGTGCTAGTGGTTTGGTCCTCGCCGGGACCCTTAATGAAAAACTGTTTTTT. Its translation is CASGLVLAGTLNEKLFF.

The J gene is TRBJ2-1, the V gene TRBV5-1, with TRBD1 identical over 11 bases. Germline V gene lookup returns CDR1 SGHRS and CDR2 YFSETQ. This CDR3 region has 14 residues. V gave up 1 base and J gave up 10 bases; unmatched junction bases: 4. For the CDR3, the DNA is TGCGCCAGCAGCTTGAGGACAGGGGGCTTCGAGCAGTTCTTC. Amino acid sequence: CASSLRTGGFEQFF.

The rearrangement uses TRBV2 and TRBJ1-1; D is uncertain. Germline CDR1 reads SNHLY; CDR2 reads FYNNEI. The CDR3 contains 14 residues. V lost 7 bases and J lost 1, with 13 bases in between. The CDR3 DNA follows: TGTGCCAGCACCCGATCCCTGGGGAACACTGAAGCTTTCTTT. Protein sequence: CASTRSLGNTEAFF.

The rearrangement joins TRBV2 to TRBJ1-6, with D possibly matching TRBD1 (6 bases). Germline V gene lookup returns CDR1 SNHLY and CDR2 FYNNEI. Deletions cut 3 bases from V and 9 bases from J, with 18 bases between. This CDR3 spans 16 amino acids. CDR3 sequence (DNA): TGTGCCAGCAGTGATCGGGGGCAGGGGAATGGTTCACCCCTCCACTTT. It yields the protein CASSDRGQGNGSPLHF.

The chain employs TRBV7-2 and TRBJ1-2; a weak D match, TRBD1 (6 bases). The CDR3 spans 15 residues. From germline, CDR1 is SGHTA and CDR2 FQGNSA. V lost 2 bases to trimming and J lost 3 bases, with 13 bases between them. CDR3 sequence: CASSLPNRAHYGYTF. The CDR3 bases are TGTGCCAGCAGCTTACCCAACAGGGCCCACTATGGCTACACCTTC.

This clone was found a few times. The chain couples TRBV18 to TRBJ2-2; the match to TRBD2 covers 8 bases. V lost 4 bases, J lost 3 bases, and 7 bases stayed unmatched. This CDR3 region has 16 residues. CDR1 is KGHSH and CDR2 is LQKENI in the germline V gene. CDR3 nucleotide sequence: TGTGCCAGCTCACAATTTAGCGGGATGGACACCGGGGAGCTGTTTTTT. Translation gives CASSQFSGMDTGELFF. Together with reference TRBV18 and TRBJ2-2, the CDR3 gives the full variable domain: NAGVMQNPRHLVRRRGQEARLRCSPMKGHSHVYWYRQLPEEGLKFMVYLQKENIIDESGMPKERFSAEFPKEGPSILRIQQVVRGDSAAYFCASSQFSGMDTGELFFGEGSRLTVL.

The chain links TRBV9 to TRBJ1-1; D is unclear. The V end was cut by 1 base, the J end by 4 bases, with 14 bases between. This CDR3 is built from 15 residues. Germline CDR1 SGDLS, CDR2 YYNGEE. The CDR3 DNA reads as TGTGCCAGCAGCGTAAACTCGGTTTGGAGCACTGAAGCTTTCTTT. Translation gives CASSVNSVWSTEAFF.

The chain employs TRBV27 and TRBJ1-4; maybe TRBD1 (6 bases). V dropped 6 bases and J dropped 8 bases, with 16 bases sitting between them. The CDR3 has 14 amino acids. CDR1 is MNHEY, CDR2 SMNVEV, per germline (reference sequence). As DNA, the CDR3 is TGTGCCAGCAGAGCAATTGGGGGGCGGGAAAAACTGTTTTTT. Protein product: CASRAIGGREKLFF.

The gene calls are TRBV7-2 and TRBJ2-5; 8 positions match TRBD1. The CDR3 length is 16 residues. V trimming: 2 bases; J trimming: 5 bases; junction bases outside the gene matches: 10. CDR1 SGHTA and CDR2 FQGNSA come from the germline V gene. In nucleotides, the CDR3 is TGTGCCAGCAGCTTACTAGGGCAGGGGGCCGCGGAGACCCAGTACTTC. Translated: CASSLLGQGAAETQYF.

In its sample, this clone was seen a few times. CDR3 in DNA: TGTGCCAGCAGTCTCCCAGGATCCGCGGATCTTTTTCACGAGCAGTACTTC. Its protein product is CASSLPGSADLFHEQYF. The chain carries TRBV27 and TRBJ2-7; no reliable D call. Germline loops: CDR1 MNHEY, CDR2 SMNVEV (reference sequence). CDR3 length equals 17 residues. Deletions cut 5 bases from V and 5 bases from J, with 25 bases between.

The J gene is TRBJ2-4, the V gene TRBV7-2; 10 positions agree with TRBD1. There are 13 residues in the CDR3. Germline CDR1 and CDR2: SGHTA and FQGNSA. The J segment lost 10 bases and the V segment lost 6 bases, leaving 6 bases of the junction unmatched. CDR3 region: CASSSGTGAIQYF. In DNA form, the CDR3 reads TGTGCCAGCAGTTCCGGGACAGGGGCGATTCAGTACTTC. Looking up the rest from reference TRBV7-2 and TRBJ2-4 gives the full variable domain: GAGVSQSPSNKVTEKGKDVELRCDPISGHTALYWYRQSLGQGLEFLIYFQGNSAPDKSGLPSDRFSAERTGGSVSTLTIQRTQQEDSAVYLCASSSGTGAIQYFGAGTRLSVL.

The chain links TRBV5-1 to TRBJ2-5, with a possible D match to TRBD2 (7 bases). The V gene's germline CDR1 is SGHRS and CDR2 YFSETQ. V shed 4 bases and J shed 1 base, with 17 bases lying between them. CDR3 length equals 16 residues. CDR3 nucleotide sequence: TGCGCCAGCAGCGCGGGGGCTTCTAGCGGCCAAGAGACCCAGTACTTC. Its protein is CASSAGASSGQETQYF.

The chain uses TRBV18 and TRBJ1-4; TRBD1 matches 7 bases. V lost 2 bases and J lost 8; bases outside the gene matches: 2. The CDR3 consists of 13 residues. CDR1 is KGHSH, CDR2 LQKENI, per germline. The CDR3 sequence: CASSPGQAEKLFF. The CDR3 bases are TGTGCCAGCTCACCAGGACAGGCCGAAAAACTGTTTTTT.

The rearrangement joins TRBV5-6 to TRBJ1-1; TRBD1 aligns across 7 bases. The trim removed 3 bases at V and 0 bases at J, leaving 8 bases unmatched. Germline CDR1 and CDR2: SGHDT and YYEEEE. The length of the CDR3 is 16 residues. DNA for the CDR3: TGTGCCAGCAGCTGGAGACCCGGGACAGTGAACACTGAAGCTTTCTTT. Translating gives CASSWRPGTVNTEAFF.

The rearrangement joins TRBV2 to TRBJ1-6, with TRBD1 as a possible D gene (5 bases). CDR3 length: 14 amino acids. V was shortened by 4 bases and J by 10 bases, with 14 bases between the two germline ends. The germline CDR1 and CDR2 sequences are SNHLY and FYNNEI. The CDR3 spells CASSVDGGNSPLHF. The CDR3 nucleotides are TGTGCCAGCAGTGTCGACGGGGGGAACTCACCCCTCCACTTT.

The genes are TRBV5-1 and TRBJ2-7; 8 bases are shared with TRBD2. The CDR3 contains 18 residues. Germline V gives CDR1 SGHRS, CDR2 YFSETQ. Trimming took 1 base from V and 0 from J; bases not matched to a gene: 12. CDR3 in DNA: TGCGCCAGCAGCTTGCGGGGAGGACTAGCCGAACACTCCTACGAGCAGTACTTC. Translation gives CASSLRGGLAEHSYEQYF.

The V and J genes are TRBV2 and TRBJ1-1; 7 nucleotides align to TRBD1. The CDR3 sequence is 15 residues long. Germline assignment: CDR1 SNHLY and CDR2 FYNNEI. V was clipped by 7 bases and J by 1 base; unmatched bases: 9. CDR3 residues: CASTGVGQRNTEAFF. The CDR3 DNA reads as TGTGCCAGCACCGGAGTGGGACAGCGGAACACTGAAGCTTTCTTT. Variable domain in full (rest from reference TRBV2 and TRBJ1-1): EPEVTQTPSHQVTQMGQEVILRCVPISNHLYFYWYRQILGQKVEFLVSFYNNEISEKSEIFDDQFSVERPDGSNFTLKIRSTKLEDSAMYFCASTGVGQRNTEAFFGQGTRLTVV.

The chain recombines TRBV2 with TRBJ1-5, with 11 bases matching TRBD1. This CDR3 region has 15 residues. The germline V gene encodes CDR1 SNHLY and CDR2 FYNNEI. V trimming: 6 bases; J trimming: 5 bases; junction bases outside the gene matches: 6. The CDR3 bases are TGTGCCAGCAGCTGGGGACAGGGGGATCATCAGCCCCAGCATTTT. Translated, it gives CASSWGQGDHQPQHF.

The genes are TRBV24-1 and TRBJ2-3; 8 nucleotides align to TRBD2. This CDR3 contains 17 residues. Germline V gives CDR1 KGHDR, CDR2 SFDVKD. V shed 0 bases and J 3 bases; nucleotides not matched to a gene: 7. CDR3 loop: CATSDLRGGSRTDTQYF. CDR3 in DNA: TGTGCCACCAGTGATTTGCGGGGGGGCTCTCGGACAGATACGCAGTATTTT.

V usage is TRBV2 and J usage is TRBJ1-6; a possible D gene is TRBD1 (6 bases). Trimming removed 6 bases from V and 3 bases from J, with 9 bases in between. CDR3 size: 14 residues. Germline values: CDR1 SNHLY, CDR2 FYNNEI. DNA of the CDR3: TGTGCCAGCAGACAGGGAATCTATAATTCACCCCTCCACTTT. It translates to CASRQGIYNSPLHF.